The next 3 T cell receptor beta chains were all read from a single sample in a study of T cells in Graves' hyperthyroidism and ophthalmopathy. What was amplified from RNA transcripts were TCR beta CDR3 regions. RT-PCR in the first round (using the HTBI primer set) targeted the TCR CDR3. MiXCR was run by TCRdb on the multiplex PCR reads, yielding one entry per CDR3 protein. This sample has about 360,000 distinct CDR3 sequences, with about 13% found just once. Sequencing was carried out using blood. The origin of the receptors is a woman between 18 and 30 years old with Graves' hyperthyroidism.

The V gene is TRBV7-9, the J gene TRBJ1-1; D ambiguous. With 5 bases removed from V and 5 bases from J, the gap between germline ends came to 18 bases. The CDR3 runs to 15 residues. Germline CDR1 reads SEHNR; CDR2 reads FQNEAQ (reference sequence). CDR3 nucleotides: TGTGCCAGCAGCCCAGGCCCCCGACAAAGGACTGAAGCTTTCTTT. This translates into CASSPGPRQRTEAFF.

This clonotype was seen repeatedly, ten times or more. The V call is TRBV11-2, the J call TRBJ2-7, with D perhaps assigned TRBD1 or TRBD2 (5 bases each). Germline CDR1 reads SGHAT; CDR2 reads FQNNGV. With 6 bases removed from V and 0 bases from J, the gap between germline ends came to 12 bases. The CDR3 has 14 residues. CDR3 in DNA: TGTGCCAGCAGTCTGGAAGGGACCTCCTACGAGCAGTACTTC. It codes for CASSLEGTSYEQYF.

This clonotype was seen many times. The chain couples TRBV6-2 or TRBV6-3 to TRBJ2-3, with 8 nucleotides matching TRBD2. This CDR3 has 16 residues. Germline CDR1 MNHEY, CDR2 SVGEGT. The ends lost 0 bases at V and 4 bases at J; junction bases unmatched: 6. The CDR3 reads CASSYSSGRVPDTQYF. The CDR3 bases are TGTGCCAGCAGTTACTCGAGCGGGAGAGTCCCAGATACGCAGTATTTT.